This is a list of T cell receptor beta chains from one sample in a study of cytomegalovirus exposure and HLA in healthy donors. Some clones are missing from TCRdb's copy, which holds only in-frame ones; the method was immunoSEQ multiplex PCR. Of around 120,000 clones detected, around 79% appear once; the ten largest clones hold 6.3%. Sequencing was performed on PBMCs. Receptor source: a woman aged 35 to 49 in good health and CMV-seronegative. CDR3s include the opening cysteine and the closing phenylalanine or tryptophan. The D gene is left open where the match is weak. Clone size is stated in some rows and not others, as once, few, many or a class when expanded.

J: TRBJ1-6; size: .; V: TRBV19; D: .; DNA: TGTGCCAGTAGTCACGCAGGGGACAATTCACCCCTCCACTTT; CDR3: CASSHAGDNSPLHF
J: TRBJ2-7; size: .; V: TRBV11-1; D: TRBD2; DNA: TGTGCCAGCAGCTTAGGAAGCGGGAGCTCCTACGAGCAGTACTTC; CDR3: CASSLGSGSSYEQYF
J: TRBJ2-3; size: .; V: TRBV18; D: TRBD1; DNA: TGTGCCAGCTCGTCCACCGGGACAGGGGGCACAGATACGCAGTATTTT; CDR3: CASSSTGTGGTDTQYF
J: TRBJ2-1; size: .; V: TRBV2; D: TRBD2; DNA: TGTGCCAGCAGTCCGGGACTAGCGAGCTACAATGAGCAGTTCTTC; CDR3: CASSPGLASYNEQFF
J: TRBJ1-1; size: .; V: TRBV5-1; D: .; DNA: TGCGCCAGCAGTGTGAGGGACATGTCCACTGAAGCTTTCTTT; CDR3: CASSVRDMSTEAFF
J: TRBJ2-1; size: .; V: TRBV27; D: TRBD2; DNA: TGTGCCAGCAGTTTAGGGCGCGGGAGGATATTCTACAATGAGCAGTTCTTC; CDR3: CASSLGRGRIFYNEQFF
J: TRBJ1-2; size: few; V: TRBV5-6; D: .; DNA: TGTGCCAGCAGCCCCATTGGCTACACCTTC; CDR3: CASSPIGYTF
J: TRBJ2-1; size: .; V: TRBV28; D: .; DNA: TGTGCCAGCAGCACCCCGGGGGTGGAGCAGTTCTTC; CDR3: CASSTPGVEQFF
J: TRBJ1-4; size: .; V: TRBV28; D: TRBD1; DNA: TGTGCCAGCAGTCCCGGGACAGGGTTATTTGCAACTAATGAAAAACTGTTTTTT; CDR3: CASSPGTGLFATNEKLFF
J: TRBJ2-5; size: once; V: TRBV28; D: .; DNA: TGTGCCAGCAGTTTCTTACACAGTCAAGAGACCCAGTACTTC; CDR3: CASSFLHSQETQYF
J: TRBJ2-2; size: .; V: TRBV5-1; D: .; DNA: TGCGCCAGCAGCCTGGCTAGGGGCGGGGAGCTGTTTTTT; CDR3: CASSLARGGELFF
J: TRBJ2-7; size: .; V: TRBV7-9; D: .; DNA: TGTTCCAGTAGGGCAGGGGACTCCTACGAGCAGTACTTC; CDR3: CSSRAGDSYEQYF
J: TRBJ2-2; size: .; V: TRBV5-1; D: TRBD1; DNA: TGCGCCAGCAGATCACAGGGGATAGGCAGGGAGCTGTTTTTT; CDR3: CASRSQGIGRELFF
J: TRBJ1-4; size: .; V: TRBV19; D: .; DNA: TGTGCCAGTAGCCGACGGGACACAACTAATGAAAAACTGTTTTTT; CDR3: CASSRRDTTNEKLFF
J: TRBJ2-7; size: .; V: TRBV16; D: .; DNA: TGTGCCAGCAGCCCATTCGAGACAGGTCTCCACGAGCAGTACTTC; CDR3: CASSPFETGLHEQYF
J: TRBJ1-2; size: .; V: TRBV11-2; D: .; DNA: TGTGCCAGCAGTCCAACGGGGGGTCTAAACCATGGCTACACCTTC; CDR3: CASSPTGGLNHGYTF
J: TRBJ2-6; size: .; V: TRBV4-1; D: .; DNA: TGCGCCAGCAGCCAAGGCAGGTTCTCTGGGGCCAACGTCCTGACTTTC; CDR3: CASSQGRFSGANVLTF
J: TRBJ2-2; size: .; V: TRBV7-7; D: TRBD2; DNA: TGTGTCCTGGGACTAGCGGGGGCCGGGGAGCTGTTTTTT; CDR3: CVLGLAGAGELFF
J: TRBJ2-7; size: few; V: TRBV9; D: .; DNA: TGTGCCAGCAGTCGGAGGGGGGACTACGAGCAGTACTTC; CDR3: CASSRRGDYEQYF
J: TRBJ1-1; size: .; V: TRBV28; D: .; DNA: TGTGCCAGCAGGGGGGTTACAGGGCTTAACACTGAAGCTTTCTTT; CDR3: CASRGVTGLNTEAFF
J: TRBJ2-2; size: once; V: TRBV19; D: TRBD1; DNA: TGTGCCACCAGACAGGGTTCTGCCATCACCGGGGAGCTGTTTTTT; CDR3: CATRQGSAITGELFF
J: TRBJ1-3; size: .; V: TRBV5-1; D: .; DNA: TGCGCCAGCAGCCGTGACTTGGCGAGCTCTGGAAACACCATATATTTT; CDR3: CASSRDLASSGNTIYF
J: TRBJ1-2; size: .; V: TRBV28; D: .; DNA: TGTGCCAGCAGTTTGTTGTTGGACCGAGGGTATGGCTACACCTTC; CDR3: CASSLLLDRGYGYTF
J: TRBJ1-4; size: .; V: TRBV2; D: TRBD1; DNA: TGTGCCAGCAGTAACCGGGACAGGAATGAAAAACTGTTTTTT; CDR3: CASSNRDRNEKLFF
J: TRBJ1-2; size: .; V: TRBV6-6; D: TRBD1; DNA: TGTGCCAGCAGTTACCGACCGAGGGACAGCGTCTATGGCTACACCTTC; CDR3: CASSYRPRDSVYGYTF
J: TRBJ1-4; size: .; V: TRBV4-3; D: .; DNA: TGCGCCAGCAGCCAAGGGGGGGCTAATGAAAAACTGTTTTTT; CDR3: CASSQGGANEKLFF
J: TRBJ2-1; size: .; V: TRBV7-9; D: .; DNA: TGTGCCAGCAGCCCTGAGGACCTTTATATGCGGGACAATGAGCAGTTCTTC; CDR3: CASSPEDLYMRDNEQFF
J: TRBJ2-1; size: few; V: TRBV10-3; D: .; DNA: TGTGCCATCACGCGGGGACTCCACAATGAGCAGTTCTTC; CDR3: CAITRGLHNEQFF
J: TRBJ2-1; size: .; V: TRBV28; D: .; DNA: TGTGCTGCCTGCAAGGACTACTACAATGAGCAGTTCTTC; CDR3: CAACKDYYNEQFF
J: TRBJ2-5; size: .; V: TRBV2; D: TRBD1; DNA: TGTGCCAGCAGTGAAGAGGGACAGGGCGGGGAGACCCAGTACTTC; CDR3: CASSEEGQGGETQYF
J: TRBJ2-5; size: .; V: TRBV5-6; D: TRBD1; DNA: TGTGCCAGCAGCCTGACAGGGGGCGTAGAGACCCAGTACTTC; CDR3: CASSLTGGVETQYF
J: TRBJ2-3; size: .; V: TRBV10-3; D: .; DNA: TGTGCCATCAGGGCAGGGGATGTAGGCACAGATACGCAGTATTTT; CDR3: CAIRAGDVGTDTQYF
J: TRBJ1-2; size: .; V: TRBV2; D: .; DNA: TGTGCCAGCAGCCTAGACAGTTCTAACTATGGCTACACCTTC; CDR3: CASSLDSSNYGYTF
J: TRBJ2-5; size: .; V: TRBV6-5; D: .; DNA: TGTGCCAGCAGTAAGGCCGTCGGGGAAGAGACCCAGTACTTC; CDR3: CASSKAVGEETQYF
J: TRBJ2-2; size: .; V: TRBV4-2; D: .; DNA: TGTGCCAGCGGCGCAGACTTGGGCACCGGGGAGCTGTTTTTT; CDR3: CASGADLGTGELFF
J: TRBJ2-3; size: few; V: TRBV5-1; D: .; DNA: TGCGCCAGCAGCGCCGGGACTAGCACAGATACGCAGTATTTT; CDR3: CASSAGTSTDTQYF
J: TRBJ1-5; size: once; V: TRBV5-6; D: TRBD1; DNA: TGTGCCAGCAGCTTGGCTTTGGACAGGGGTGTGATTAATCAGCCCCAGCATTTT; CDR3: CASSLALDRGVINQPQHF
J: TRBJ1-1; size: .; V: TRBV18; D: .; DNA: TGTGCCAGCTCACCCTTGGGGGGGTCAGGAATGGGCTCGGACACTGAAGCTTTCTTT; CDR3: CASSPLGGSGMGSDTEAFF
J: TRBJ2-5; size: .; V: TRBV28; D: TRBD2; DNA: TGTGCCAGCAGTTTAAGACTAGCGGGAGGGGCAGAGACCCAGTACTTC; CDR3: CASSLRLAGGAETQYF
J: TRBJ2-7; size: .; V: TRBV2; D: .; DNA: TGTGCCAGCGTTGGGCGAGGGAACTCCTACGAGCAGTACTTC; CDR3: CASVGRGNSYEQYF
J: TRBJ2-1; size: .; V: TRBV28; D: TRBD2; DNA: TGTGCCAGCTATTCAGCGGGAGAATCCTACAATGAGCAGTTCTTC; CDR3: CASYSAGESYNEQFF
J: TRBJ2-2; size: few; V: TRBV7-8; D: TRBD2; DNA: TGTGCCAGCGGACGCGGGAGGGAACCGAACACCGGGGAGCTGTTTTTT; CDR3: CASGRGREPNTGELFF
J: TRBJ1-3; size: .; V: TRBV28; D: .; DNA: TGTGCCAGCAGCTCAGGGTGGTTAGACACCATATATTTT; CDR3: CASSSGWLDTIYF
J: TRBJ2-7; size: .; V: TRBV29-1; D: .; DNA: TGCAGCCCCTGTGGCGGCGTCTCCTACGAGCAGTACTTC; CDR3: CSPCGGVSYEQYF
J: TRBJ2-1; size: .; V: TRBV9; D: TRBD2; DNA: TGTGCCAGCACCGTGGGTGTTAGCGGGGCCTACAATGAGCAGTTCTTC; CDR3: CASTVGVSGAYNEQFF
J: TRBJ1-1; size: .; V: TRBV5-1; D: .; DNA: TGCGCCAGCAGCTTGGAATGGGCCGGGGTTGAAGCTTTCTTT; CDR3: CASSLEWAGVEAFF
J: TRBJ1-2; size: .; V: TRBV27; D: .; DNA: TGTGCCAGCAGTTTATATGGTGCCAGGGCACGCTATGGCTACACCTTC; CDR3: CASSLYGARARYGYTF
J: TRBJ2-7; size: .; V: TRBV2; D: .; DNA: TGTGCCAGCAGTGGTACCTACGAGCAGTACTTC; CDR3: CASSGTYEQYF
J: TRBJ2-2; size: .; V: TRBV7-2; D: .; DNA: TGTGCCAGCAGCTTAGTCGCGCCGAACACCGGGGAGCTGTTTTTT; CDR3: CASSLVAPNTGELFF